This T cell receptor beta chain was retrieved from a study of T-cell reconstitution after alpha-beta-depleted transplantation in children. Unmatched junction bases numbered 16, after V lost 6 bases and J lost 3 bases. In germline, CDR1 is MNHEY, CDR2 SVGAGI. This CDR3 comprises 18 residues. Researchers prepared the TCRbeta library using unique molecular identifiers, the study reports. Each CDR3 protein gets one entry after TCRdb re-called the PCR reads with MiXCR. The table includes about 830,000 distinct CDR3 sequences, approximately 15% detected once. Sequences were derived from PBMCs, mostly from graft donor cells, sampled 360 days after TCRalphabeta/CD19-depleted stem cell transplant. The gene calls are TRBV6-5 and TRBJ2-7, with 11 nucleotides matching TRBD2. The TCR originated in a male patient younger than 18 who had a stem cell transplant for acute lymphoblastic leukemia, so the T cells may come from the graft donor. CDR3 loop: CASRGQGTSGRPYYEQYF. CDR3 coding DNA: TGTGCCAGCAGGGGACAGGGTACTAGCGGGAGACCCTACTACGAGCAGTACTTC.